Below, 30 T cell receptor beta chains from the same sample are listed, as sequenced in a study of immune evolution from preneoplasia to lung adenocarcinoma. Profiled with immunoSEQ multiplex PCR; TCRdb holds only in-frame clones, not every one. The sample shows 14,000 to 15,000 clones, about 80% of them seen only once. The source material was FFPE minimally invasive lung adenocarcinoma tissue. The receptors were sampled from a person aged 55 to 79 with lung adenocarcinoma.

This clone was recorded a few times. The rearrangement links TRBV5-1 to TRBJ2-1; 9 positions agree with TRBD1. The CDR3 consists of 12 residues. Germline assignment: CDR1 SGHRS and CDR2 YFSETQ. The ends lost 4 bases at V and 13 bases at J; junction bases unmatched: 6. The CDR3 coding sequence is TGCGCCAGCAGCCTGGACAGGGGTGCCCAGTTCTTC. It translates to CASSLDRGAQFF.

This clone was detected only a few times. J is TRBJ2-2 and V is TRBV7-3; D not resolved. The V gene's germline CDR1 is SGHTA and CDR2 FQGTGA. V was trimmed by 4 bases and J by 5 bases, leaving 8 bases between them. The CDR3 consists of 13 residues. Written as DNA, the CDR3 is TGTGCCAGCAGCTCCGCAGATACCGGGGAGCTGTTTTTT. Encoded protein: CASSSADTGELFF.

This clone was seen just once. The chain's CDR3 is CAISEGTSGFYNEQFF. DNA for the CDR3: TGTGCCATCAGTGAAGGGACTAGCGGATTTTACAATGAGCAGTTCTTC. The chain is built from TRBV10-3 and TRBJ2-1, with TRBD2 matching 11 bases. J gave up 4 bases and V 3 bases, and 5 bases lay outside the gene matches. Germline V CDR1 and CDR2: ENHRY, SYGVKD. The CDR3 consists of 16 residues.

V and J are TRBV14 and TRBJ1-4, with 9 bases identical to TRBD1. The ends lost 1 base at V and 7 bases at J; junction bases unmatched: 4. Looked up from germline, CDR1 is SGHDN and CDR2 is FVKESK. The CDR3 runs to 15 residues. The CDR3 is CASSQAGTGSEKLFF. The DNA of the CDR3 is TGTGCCAGCAGCCAAGCTGGGACAGGGAGTGAAAAACTGTTTTTT.

The chain recombines TRBV5-6 with TRBJ1-5, with TRBD1 matching 9 bases. V shed 2 bases and J 0 bases; nucleotides not matched to a gene: 6. The CDR3 has 17 residues. CDR1 and CDR2 from the germline V gene are SGHDT and YYEEEE. The CDR3 DNA is TGTGCCAGCAGCTTCCGGGACAGGGACAATAGCAATCAGCCCCAGCATTTT. Its protein product is CASSFRDRDNSNQPQHF. Full variable domain (outside the CDR3, taken from reference TRBV5-6 and TRBJ1-5): DAGVTQSPTHLIKTRGQQVTLRCSPKSGHDTVSWYQQALGQGPQFIFQYYEEEERQRGNFPDRFSGHQFPNYSSELNVNALLLGDSALYLCASSFRDRDNSNQPQHFGDGTRLSIL.

The gene calls are TRBV28 and TRBJ1-1; TRBD1 is a possible D gene (6 bases). Deletions cut 6 bases from V and 6 bases from J, with 20 bases between. The CDR3 loop spans 15 amino acids. Germline V lookup: CDR1 MDHEN, CDR2 SYDVKM. CDR3 nucleotides: TGTGCCAGCAGCAACCGCCTAGGGGGGACCGCTGAAGCTTTCTTT. Amino acids: CASSNRLGGTAEAFF.

The chain combines TRBV6-6 with TRBJ1-5; TRBD1 is a possible D gene (5 bases). V lost 4 bases to trimming and J lost 5 bases, with 18 bases between them. This CDR3 is 16 amino acids long. In germline, CDR1 is MNHNY, CDR2 SVGAGI (reference sequence). The CDR3 loop reads CASSSGHNSKYQPQHF. CDR3 nucleotide sequence: TGTGCCAGCAGTTCAGGACACAATTCTAAATATCAGCCCCAGCATTTT.

J is TRBJ1-5 and V is TRBV6-1; 10 nucleotides match TRBD1. CDR1 is MNHNS and CDR2 is SASEGT in the germline V gene. The CDR3 runs 16 residues. V was clipped by 3 bases and J by 2 bases; unmatched bases: 4. The CDR3 coding sequence is TGTGCCAGCAGTGACCGGGACAGGGGAGGCAATCAGCCCCAGCATTTT. Protein: CASSDRDRGGNQPQHF.

The chain joins TRBV5-4 to TRBJ2-2; 7 bases are a match to TRBD1. Germline V gene data show CDR1 as SGHNT and CDR2 as YYREEE (reference sequence). The J segment lost 3 bases and the V segment lost 1 base, leaving 3 bases of the junction unmatched. The CDR3 totals 15 residues. The CDR3 sequence: CASSLQGVDTGELFF. The CDR3 DNA follows: TGTGCCAGCAGCTTGCAGGGGGTGGACACCGGGGAGCTGTTTTTT. Looking up the rest from reference TRBV5-4 and TRBJ2-2 gives the full variable domain: ETGVTQSPTHLIKTRGQQVTLRCSSQSGHNTVSWYQQALGQGPQFIFQYYREEENGRGNFPPRFSGLQFPNYSSELNVNALELDDSALYLCASSLQGVDTGELFFGEGSRLTVL.

As to this clone: One junction end disagrees with the germline gene, perhaps due to a read error. The chain links TRBV19 to TRBJ2-7, with D perhaps TRBD1 (6 bases). CDR1 is LNHDA, CDR2 SQIVND, per germline (reference sequence). There are 16 residues in the CDR3. The chain's CDR3 is CVSSIEGTLLTYEQYF. CDR3 DNA sequence: TGTGTCAGTAGTATAGAAGGGACACTATTAACCTACGAGCAGTACTTC.

The rearrangement uses TRBV4-3 and TRBJ1-1; D gene ambiguous. Trimming shortened V by 4 bases and J by 4 bases, and 10 bases separated the two germline ends. In germline, CDR1 is LGHNA, CDR2 YSLEER. This CDR3 has 13 amino acids. The CDR3 nucleotides read TGCGCCAGCAGCCGGCAGCGGGGCACTGAAGCTTTCTTT. It translates to CASSRQRGTEAFF.

The chain recombines TRBV7-9 with TRBJ1-1, with no clear D. From germline, CDR1 is SEHNR and CDR2 FQNEAQ (reference sequence). The germline V and J ends were trimmed by 8 bases and 2 bases, with 12 bases remaining between them. CDR3 length: 13 residues. CDR3 bases: TGTGCCAGCGGAGTGTGGGGAAACACTGAAGCTTTCTTT. Its translation: CASGVWGNTEAFF.

V is TRBV6-6 and J is TRBJ2-3; D is unresolved. Germline V gives CDR1 MNHNY, CDR2 SVGAGI (reference sequence). Trimming took off 7 bases at V and 2 bases at J, with 4 bases between the two ends. CDR3 length: 11 residues. The CDR3 nucleotides are TGTGCCAGCACCTACACAGATACGCAGTATTTT. It specifies CASTYTDTQYF.

This chain joins TRBV28 and TRBJ1-1, with D maybe TRBD1 (6 bases). The CDR3 runs 18 residues. Germline assignment: CDR1 MDHEN and CDR2 SYDVKM. Trimming removed 7 bases from V and 0 bases from J, with 24 bases in between. The CDR3 nucleotides read TGTGCCAGCACCCACTTTGGGACATCTATAACCATGAACACTGAAGCTTTCTTT. Translated, it gives CASTHFGTSITMNTEAFF.

J is TRBJ1-5 and V is TRBV28, with D hard to call. Between the trimmed V and J ends, which lost 2 bases and 5 bases, there was a span of 7 bases. The CDR3 is 13 amino acids. Germline CDR1 reads MDHEN; CDR2 reads SYDVKM. Here the CDR3 reads CASSLTQDQPQHF. CDR3 in DNA: TGTGCCAGCAGTTTAACACAAGATCAGCCCCAGCATTTT.

J is TRBJ1-2 and V is TRBV27; 7 nucleotides match TRBD1. The CDR3 runs 16 residues. The junction had 5 bases not matched to a gene; V was cut back by 1 base and J by 0 bases. The germline V gene has CDR1 MNHEY and CDR2 SMNVEV (reference sequence). CDR3 protein: CASSLLGTATNYGYTF. The CDR3 DNA follows: TGTGCCAGCAGTTTATTAGGGACAGCCACTAACTATGGCTACACCTTC.

The V and J genes are TRBV4-1 and TRBJ2-7; 9 bases are shared with TRBD1. Germline V gives CDR1 MGHRA, CDR2 YSYEKL. Trimming removed 3 bases from V and 6 bases from J; junction bases left unmatched: 0. The CDR3 extends over 12 amino acids. The CDR3 nucleotides read TGCGCCAGCAGCCAGACAGGGGGCGAGCAGTACTTC. It encodes CASSQTGGEQYF.

In regard to this clone: The junction departs from germline at one end; a sequencing error may be responsible. The V call is TRBV6-1, the J call TRBJ2-1, with a possible D match to TRBD1 (5 bases). This CDR3 is 12 amino acids long. Per germline, CDR1 MNHNS and CDR2 SASEGT. CDR3 DNA sequence: TGTGCCTGCAGGGCGAACCTGAATGAGCAGTTCTTC. It encodes CACRANLNEQFF.

V usage is TRBV5-1 and J usage is TRBJ2-5; TRBD1 agrees at 8 bases. Germline loops: CDR1 SGHRS, CDR2 YFSETQ. Unmatched junction bases numbered 9, after V lost 6 bases and J lost 5 bases. CDR3 length: 14 amino acids. The CDR3 protein is CASTRDRSGETQYF. The CDR3 DNA sequence: TGCGCCAGCACAAGGGACAGGTCGGGGGAGACCCAGTACTTC.

The chain uses TRBV29-1 and TRBJ1-1; D uncertain. Germline loops: CDR1 SQVTM, CDR2 ANQGSEA. The CDR3 has 13 amino acids. The germline V and J ends were trimmed by 6 bases and 1 base, with 12 bases remaining between them. DNA for the CDR3: TGCAGCGTGACAACCTGGCAGAACACTGAAGCTTTCTTT. Translating it yields CSVTTWQNTEAFF. Looking up the rest from reference TRBV29-1 and TRBJ1-1 gives the full variable domain: SAVISQKPSRDICQRGTSLTIQCQVDSQVTMMFWYRQQPGQSLTLIATANQGSEATYESGFVIDKFPISRPNLTFSTLTVSNMSPEDSSIYLCSVTTWQNTEAFFGQGTRLTVV.

The chain joins TRBV9 to TRBJ2-1, with 7 positions matching TRBD1. The CDR3 contains 15 residues. Trimming at V came to 0 bases and at J to 5 bases, leaving 5 bases not matched to a gene. Germline CDR1 is SGDLS and CDR2 is YYNGEE. The CDR3 bases are TGTGCCAGCAGCGTAGCTTGGACAGGCAACAATGAGCAGTTCTTC. It codes for CASSVAWTGNNEQFF.

The V and J genes are TRBV7-9 and TRBJ2-1; the match to TRBD2 covers 12 bases. The V gene's germline CDR1 is SEHNR and CDR2 FQNEAQ (reference sequence). The CDR3 has 15 residues. J was trimmed by 8 bases and V by 3 bases; bases with no gene match: 5. The CDR3, as DNA: TGTGCCAGCAGCTTGACTAGCGGGAGATTCGATGAGCAGTTCTTC. This gives the protein CASSLTSGRFDEQFF.

The gene calls are TRBV14 and TRBJ2-7, with D possibly TRBD1 on 6 matching bases. Between the trimmed V and J ends, which lost 0 bases and 1 base, there was a span of 13 bases. This CDR3 comprises 16 residues. CDR1 SGHDN and CDR2 FVKESK come from the germline V gene. The CDR3 DNA reads TGTGCCAGCAGCCAAGATCGCCAGGGGAGATCCTACGAGCAGTACTTC. As protein: CASSQDRQGRSYEQYF.

This clone was seen once. The CDR3 loop is CASSSGQGGNQPQHF. The CDR3 DNA reads as TGTGCCAGCAGTTCAGGACAAGGCGGCAATCAGCCCCAGCATTTT. J is TRBJ1-5 and V is TRBV5-5, with D maybe TRBD1 (5 bases). The CDR3 covers 15 residues. Deletions cut 5 bases from V and 2 bases from J, with 14 bases between. Germline lookup yields CDR1 SGHKS and CDR2 YYEKEE (reference sequence).

This clone appeared once. The genes are TRBV7-9 and TRBJ2-1, with a weak D call TRBD1 (7 bases). Between the trimmed V and J ends, which lost 0 bases and 9 bases, there was a span of 15 bases. Germline assignment: CDR1 SEHNR and CDR2 FQNEAQ (reference sequence). The CDR3 totals 15 residues. This CDR3 is CASSLALTGRSEQFF. In DNA, the CDR3 is TGTGCCAGCAGCTTAGCCTTGACAGGGAGGAGTGAGCAGTTCTTC.

This clone was observed a handful of times. The chain couples TRBV30 to TRBJ1-1; weak D call: TRBD1 (6 bases). V lost 3 bases and J 0 bases, leaving 11 bases between the germline ends. Germline lookup yields CDR1 GTSNPN and CDR2 SVGIG (reference sequence). The CDR3 is 14 amino acids. CDR3 nucleotides: TGTGCCTGGAGGAAAAGGGGGGTGAACACTGAAGCTTTCTTT. Translated, it gives CAWRKRGVNTEAFF.

The rearrangement links TRBV7-3 to TRBJ2-3; possibly TRBD1 for D (7 bases). CDR3 length: 15 residues. The ends were cut back, 5 bases at V and 2 bases at J, with 14 bases in the middle. Germline V gene lookup returns CDR1 SGHTA and CDR2 FQGTGA. The CDR3 bases are TGTGCCAGCAGCCCCAGGGGGGCTTTCACAGATACGCAGTATTTT. Translated: CASSPRGAFTDTQYF.

CDR3 loop: CSVPTGGSADTQYF. In DNA, the CDR3 is TGCAGCGTTCCCACAGGGGGCTCGGCAGATACGCAGTATTTT. This chain links TRBV29-1 with TRBJ2-3, with 9 bases aligning to TRBD1. The CDR3 is 14 residues long. Unmatched junction bases numbered 7, after V lost 5 bases and J lost 4 bases. Germline V gene lookup returns CDR1 SQVTM and CDR2 ANQGSEA.

The V gene is TRBV19, the J gene TRBJ2-7, with 11 bases lining up with TRBD1. Germline CDR1 is LNHDA and CDR2 is SQIVND (reference sequence). This CDR3 has 15 residues. With V trimmed by 5 bases and J by 3 bases, 6 bases remained unmatched. The CDR3 loop reads CASSPVGQGDYEQYF. Here the CDR3 DNA reads TGTGCCAGTAGTCCCGTGGGACAGGGGGACTACGAGCAGTACTTC.

In its sample, this clone was seen a few times. The rearrangement links TRBV10-3 to TRBJ2-7; the D gene is possibly TRBD1 (6 bases). The germline CDR1 and CDR2 sequences are ENHRY and SYGVKD. This CDR3 is 13 amino acids long. Between the trimmed V and J ends, which lost 6 bases and 6 bases, there was a span of 15 bases. As DNA, the CDR3 is TGTGCCATCAGCCCGGGACACCCGGGCGAGCAGTACTTC. It yields the protein CAISPGHPGEQYF.